The next 27 T cell receptor beta chains were all read from a single sample in a study of cytomegalovirus exposure and HLA in healthy donors. 60 Vbeta and 13 Jbeta primers were used in PCR. Some clones are missing from TCRdb's copy, which holds only in-frame ones; the method was immunoSEQ multiplex PCR. The sample has roughly 88,000 clones, more than 75% seen once. Sequenced input: PBMCs. These receptor sequences come from a man in his thirties or forties in good health and CMV-seropositive.

This sequence joins TRBV30 and TRBJ2-7; D is possibly TRBD2 (6 bases). Trimming stripped 8 bases from V and 2 bases from J, with 13 bases between. The germline gives CDR1 GTSNPN, CDR2 SVGIG (reference sequence). This CDR3 contains 12 residues. The CDR3: CARGLSTYEQYF. DNA of the CDR3: TGTGCCCGGGGGTTGAGTACCTACGAGCAGTACTTC.

The rearrangement joins TRBV18 to TRBJ2-5; D may be TRBD2 (6 bases). The V gene lost 6 bases and the J gene lost 2 bases, with 10 bases spanning the gap. Germline loops: CDR1 KGHSH, CDR2 LQKENI. The CDR3 has 13 residues. CDR3 coding DNA: TGTGCCAGCTCGCTGGACTATCAAGAGACCCAGTACTTC. Its translation: CASSLDYQETQYF.

This rearrangement joins TRBV4-3 to TRBJ1-1; D is ambiguous. Trimming took 11 bases from V and 1 from J, leaving 14 bases between them. Germline assignment: CDR1 LGHNA and CDR2 YSLEER. This CDR3 spans 13 amino acids. The CDR3 is CASAGRRNTEAFF. DNA for the CDR3: TGCGCCTCCGCGGGGAGGAGGAACACTGAAGCTTTCTTT.

This clone was picked up a small number of times. The chain carries TRBV27 and TRBJ1-1; the D is unclear. Trimming took 1 base from V and 4 from J, leaving 10 bases between them. Germline V gives CDR1 MNHEY, CDR2 SMNVEV (reference sequence). The CDR3 covers 14 residues. CDR3: CASSLLKEGTEAFF. The CDR3 nucleotides read TGTGCCAGCAGTTTATTGAAGGAGGGCACTGAAGCTTTCTTT.

Notes on this clone: Other DNA sequences within the sample encode an identical CDR3. The chain carries TRBV5-1 and TRBJ2-1; 7 bases match TRBD2. Germline V gene data show CDR1 as SGHRS and CDR2 as YFSETQ. Germline trimming cut 7 bases from V and 3 bases from J; bases unmatched to any gene: 7. CDR3 length: 14 amino acids. The CDR3 DNA reads TGCGCCAGCTCGTCTCTAGCGGACTACAATGAGCAGTTCTTC. Its translation: CASSSLADYNEQFF.

This chain links TRBV18 with TRBJ2-7; 10 positions agree with TRBD2. Looked up from germline, CDR1 is KGHSH and CDR2 is LQKENI. V gave up 1 base and J gave up 3 bases; unmatched junction bases: 6. CDR3 length: 16 amino acids. This chain's CDR3 is CASSPLSGRNGYEQYF. CDR3 bases: TGTGCCAGCTCACCACTTAGCGGGAGGAACGGCTACGAGCAGTACTTC.

The chain combines TRBV4-2 with TRBJ1-2; D may be TRBD1 (6 bases). There are 17 residues in the CDR3. Germline lookup yields CDR1 LGHNA and CDR2 YNFKEQ. V lost 6 bases and J lost 3, with 23 bases in between. The CDR3 sequence: CASRRKRYRALDYGYTF. The CDR3 DNA reads TGTGCCAGCAGGAGAAAACGGTACAGGGCTCTCGACTATGGCTACACCTTC.

The genes are TRBV4-1 and TRBJ2-1, with 13 bases aligning to TRBD2. The CDR3 is 16 amino acids. Germline loops: CDR1 MGHRA, CDR2 YSYEKL. Trimming took 5 bases from V and 5 from J; bases not matched to a gene: 6. The CDR3 nucleotides read TGCGCCAGCAGCGCGACTAGCGGGAGGCCCCACAATGAGCAGTTCTTC. It specifies CASSATSGRPHNEQFF.

This chain uses TRBV28 with TRBJ2-7, with D unresolved. V lost 3 bases, J lost 3 bases, and 3 bases lay in between. There are 11 residues in the CDR3. Germline CDR1 MDHEN, CDR2 SYDVKM. The CDR3 region is CASSFNYEQYF. In DNA, the CDR3 is TGTGCCAGCAGTTTCAACTACGAGCAGTACTTC.

The DNA of the CDR3 is TGTGCCAGCTCAACTGGACAGGGGGAATACAATGAGCAGTTCTTC. Amino acid sequence: CASSTGQGEYNEQFF. The V gene is TRBV18, the J gene TRBJ2-1; 10 bases agree with TRBD1. The CDR3 has 15 residues. CDR1 is KGHSH, CDR2 LQKENI, per germline. The J segment lost 4 bases and the V segment lost 5 bases, leaving 5 bases of the junction unmatched.

The V gene is TRBV5-1, the J gene TRBJ1-2; 7 bases line up with TRBD1. With V trimmed by 0 bases and J by 4 bases, 9 bases remained unmatched. This CDR3 is built from 16 residues. Germline lookup yields CDR1 SGHRS and CDR2 YFSETQ. CDR3: CASSLGQGALLYGYTF. DNA for the CDR3: TGCGCCAGCAGCTTGGGACAGGGTGCTCTCCTCTATGGCTACACCTTC.

The V gene is TRBV5-4, the J gene TRBJ2-1, with 7 bases aligning to TRBD1. The trim removed 4 bases at V and 0 bases at J, leaving 7 bases unmatched. CDR3 length equals 16 residues. Germline V gene sequence: CDR1 SGHNT, CDR2 YYREEE (reference sequence). The CDR3 sequence is CASSTPAGGSYNEQFF. CDR3 bases: TGTGCCAGCAGCACGCCCGCAGGGGGCTCCTACAATGAGCAGTTCTTC.

The chain combines TRBV21-1 with TRBJ2-2; the DNA was not compared with TRBD1, the D call given in the table. TRBV21-1 is a known pseudogene. The CDR3 is 13 residues long. CDR3 nucleotide sequence: TGTGCCAGCACCACACAGAACACCGGGGAGCTGTTTTTT. It codes for CASTTQNTGELFF.

This rearrangement joins TRBV29-1 to TRBJ1-1; D might be TRBD1 (6 bases). The germline V and J ends were trimmed by 7 bases and 7 bases, with 19 bases remaining between them. Germline CDR1 SQVTM, CDR2 ANQGSEA. This CDR3 region has 13 residues. The DNA of the CDR3 is TGCAGCGCCGGTGGGGGGGGGCCCCTTGAAGCTTTCTTT. Its protein is CSAGGGGPLEAFF.

The V gene is TRBV7-9, the J gene TRBJ1-2, with D possibly matching TRBD1 (5 bases). Germline V CDR1 and CDR2: SEHNR, FQNEAQ (reference sequence). CDR3 length equals 13 residues. The V and J ends lost 5 bases and 4 bases respectively, with 11 bases between them. This chain's CDR3 is CASSLPDSYGYTF. In DNA form, the CDR3 reads TGTGCCAGCAGCCTCCCCGACAGCTATGGCTACACCTTC.

The genes are TRBV4-1 and TRBJ2-7; maybe TRBD2 (6 bases). Germline lookup yields CDR1 MGHRA and CDR2 YSYEKL. Trimming pared 0 bases from V and 1 base from J, leaving 10 bases between. The CDR3 is 15 amino acids. CDR3 sequence: CASSQEWDFSYEQYF. CDR3 sequence (DNA): TGCGCCAGCAGCCAAGAATGGGACTTTTCCTACGAGCAGTACTTC.

The CDR3 sequence: CASSLEGQPNQPQHF. The CDR3 DNA is TGTGCCAGCAGCTTAGAGGGACAGCCGAATCAGCCCCAGCATTTT. V is TRBV7-9 and J is TRBJ1-5, with TRBD1 matching over 7 bases. This CDR3 spans 15 amino acids. V lost 1 base, J lost 4 bases, and 4 bases stayed unmatched. Germline V lookup: CDR1 SEHNR, CDR2 FQNEAQ (reference sequence).

This chain links TRBV2 with TRBJ1-2; 7 bases line up with TRBD1. This CDR3 has 11 residues. Germline CDR1 and CDR2: SNHLY and FYNNEI. The CDR3 protein is CAFQGDYGYTF. CDR3 DNA sequence: TGTGCTTTTCAGGGGGACTATGGCTACACCTTC.

The gene calls are TRBV10-3 and TRBJ2-7, with D possibly being TRBD2 (6 bases). This CDR3 spans 14 amino acids. Trimming took off 2 bases at V and 2 bases at J, with 10 bases between the two ends. Germline V CDR1 and CDR2: ENHRY, SYGVKD. CDR3 nucleotides: TGTGCCATCAGTGAGAGGACTACCACCTACGAGCAGTACTTC. Translated: CAISERTTTYEQYF.

The chain combines TRBV9 with TRBJ2-2; D gene unclear. Germline V gene lookup returns CDR1 SGDLS and CDR2 YYNGEE. CDR3 length equals 15 residues. Between the trimmed V and J ends, which lost 0 bases and 4 bases, there was a span of 10 bases. CDR3 in DNA: TGTGCCAGCAGCGTAGGAACCCTATTCACCGGGGAGCTGTTTTTT. It is translated as CASSVGTLFTGELFF.

The rearrangement links TRBV28 to TRBJ1-5; 10 positions match TRBD1. This CDR3 has 16 residues. Per the germline V gene, CDR1 is MDHEN and CDR2 is SYDVKM. V lost 3 bases and J lost 7; bases outside the gene matches: 9. CDR3 sequence reads: CASSFRDRGPRQPQHF. Written as DNA, the CDR3 is TGTGCCAGCAGTTTCCGGGACAGGGGCCCACGGCAGCCCCAGCATTTT.

The gene calls are TRBV29-1 and TRBJ1-1, with 7 bases aligning to TRBD1. CDR3 length equals 11 residues. The germline gives CDR1 SQVTM, CDR2 ANQGSEA. The ends lost 7 bases at V and 4 bases at J; junction bases unmatched: 3. The CDR3 nucleotides read TGCAGCGGACAGGGAGTCACTGAAGCTTTCTTT. Its translation is CSGQGVTEAFF.

V and J are TRBV27 and TRBJ2-7, with 7 bases that match TRBD1. V shed 3 bases, J shed 6 bases, and the junction held 8 bases outside the gene matches. CDR3 length: 14 residues. The germline V gene encodes CDR1 MNHEY and CDR2 SMNVEV (reference sequence). Written as DNA, the CDR3 is TGTGCCAGCAGTTTCCTGACAGGGCGGATCGAGCAGTACTTC. This sequence encodes CASSFLTGRIEQYF.

This chain joins TRBV5-4 and TRBJ1-6, with D perhaps matching TRBD1 (6 bases). Trimming took off 2 bases at V and 8 bases at J, with 11 bases between the two ends. This CDR3 comprises 14 residues. Germline V lookup: CDR1 SGHNT, CDR2 YYREEE (reference sequence). The CDR3 is CASSLQGTDSPLHF. CDR3 in DNA: TGTGCCAGCAGCTTACAGGGTACGGATTCACCCCTCCACTTT.

The CDR3 loop is CAIDDGSNYGYTF. Written as DNA, the CDR3 is TGTGCCATAGACGACGGGTCTAACTATGGCTACACCTTC. The rearrangement uses TRBV2 and TRBJ1-2; D remains unclear. CDR1 SNHLY and CDR2 FYNNEI come from the germline V gene. This CDR3 is 13 amino acids long. The V and J ends lost 10 bases and 0 bases respectively, with 12 bases between them.

The chain employs TRBV5-1 and TRBJ2-3, with a weak D call TRBD2 (6 bases). The germline CDR1 and CDR2 sequences are SGHRS and YFSETQ. The CDR3 is 15 residues long. Trimming took off 1 base at V and 2 bases at J, with 11 bases between the two ends. The CDR3 reads CASSLLAESTDTQYF. The CDR3 DNA sequence: TGCGCCAGCAGCTTGTTAGCGGAATCCACAGATACGCAGTATTTT. The whole variable domain, filled in from reference TRBV5-1 and TRBJ2-3, reads KAGVTQTPRYLIKTRGQQVTLSCSPISGHRSVSWYQQTPGQGLQFLFEYFSETQRNKGNFPGRFSGRQFSNSRSEMNVSTLELGDSALYLCASSLLAESTDTQYFGPGTRLTVL.

Only a few counts were recorded for this clone. The chain carries TRBV19 and TRBJ1-5; D is undetermined. Germline CDR1 is LNHDA and CDR2 is SQIVND (reference sequence). There are 15 residues in the CDR3. Trimming removed 4 bases from V and 5 bases from J, with 15 bases in between. CDR3 nucleotide sequence: TGTGCCAGTAGTAGGACTTCTATCCCTTATCAGCCCCAGCATTTT. Amino acids: CASSRTSIPYQPQHF.